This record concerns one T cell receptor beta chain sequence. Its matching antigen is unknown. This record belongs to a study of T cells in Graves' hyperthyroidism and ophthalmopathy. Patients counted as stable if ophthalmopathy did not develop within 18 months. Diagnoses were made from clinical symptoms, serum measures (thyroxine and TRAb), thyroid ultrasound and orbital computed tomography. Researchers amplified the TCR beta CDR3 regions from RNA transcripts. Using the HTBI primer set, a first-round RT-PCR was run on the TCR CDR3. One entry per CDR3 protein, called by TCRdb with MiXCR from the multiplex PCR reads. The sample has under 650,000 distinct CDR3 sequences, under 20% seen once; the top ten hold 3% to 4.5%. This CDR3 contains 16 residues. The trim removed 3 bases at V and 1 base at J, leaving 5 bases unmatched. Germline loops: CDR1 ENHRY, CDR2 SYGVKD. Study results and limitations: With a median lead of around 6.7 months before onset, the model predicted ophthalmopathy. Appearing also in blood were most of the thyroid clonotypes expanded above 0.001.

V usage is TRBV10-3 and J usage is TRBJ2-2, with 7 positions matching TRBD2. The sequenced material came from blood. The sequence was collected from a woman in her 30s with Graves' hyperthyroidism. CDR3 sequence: CAISDPGEGNTGELFF. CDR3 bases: TGTGCCATCAGTGACCCGGGGGAGGGGAACACCGGGGAGCTGTTTTTT.